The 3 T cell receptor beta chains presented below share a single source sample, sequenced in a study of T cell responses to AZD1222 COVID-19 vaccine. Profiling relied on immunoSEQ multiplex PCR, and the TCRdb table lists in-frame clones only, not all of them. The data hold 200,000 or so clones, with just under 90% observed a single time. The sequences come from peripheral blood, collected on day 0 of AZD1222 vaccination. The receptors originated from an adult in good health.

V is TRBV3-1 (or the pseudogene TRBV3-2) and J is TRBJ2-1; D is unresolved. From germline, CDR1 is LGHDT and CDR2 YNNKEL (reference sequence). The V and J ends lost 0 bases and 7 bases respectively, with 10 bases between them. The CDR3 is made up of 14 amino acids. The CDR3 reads CASSQDRSLNEQFF. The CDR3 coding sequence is TGTGCCAGCAGCCAAGACAGAAGCCTTAATGAGCAGTTCTTC.

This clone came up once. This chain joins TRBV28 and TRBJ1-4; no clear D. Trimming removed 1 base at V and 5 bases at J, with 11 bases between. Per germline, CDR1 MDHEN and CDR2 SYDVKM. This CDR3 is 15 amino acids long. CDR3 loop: CASSLLVLANEKLFF. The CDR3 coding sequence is TGTGCCAGCAGTTTATTGGTCCTGGCAAATGAAAAACTGTTTTTT.

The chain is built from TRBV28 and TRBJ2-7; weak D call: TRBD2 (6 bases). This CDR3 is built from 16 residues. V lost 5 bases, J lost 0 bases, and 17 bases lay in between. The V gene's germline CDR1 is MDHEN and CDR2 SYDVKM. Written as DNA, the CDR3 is TGTGCCAGCAGTCGTATCTCTAGCGAGAACTCCTACGAGCAGTACTTC. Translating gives CASSRISSENSYEQYF.